This TCR beta chain was observed in a study of OX40 agonist ivuxolimab in advanced cancers. At the level of the study: Age averaged about 62 years (range about 23 to 85), and more than 80% were male. Earlier treatment with anti-PD-1, anti-PD-L1 or anti-CTLA-4 was permitted, and roughly 42% had received some. Study conclusions and caveats: In general, CD8+ T cells held more expanded clones than CD4+ did, on average. Expanded peripheral T-cell antigen specificity went undetermined.

Per germline, CDR1 LGHNA and CDR2 YNFKEQ. The CDR3 covers 17 residues. The ends lost 2 bases at V and 6 bases at J; junction bases unmatched: 11. To note about this clone: Its antigen remains unknown.

Produced via immunoSEQ multiplex PCR; TCRdb's table is partial and in-frame only. The data show tens of thousands of clones, approximately 80% seen once. The sequencing used CD4+ or CD8+ T cells sorted from blood, collected in a trial of the OX40 agonist ivuxolimab. V is TRBV4-2 and J is TRBJ2-1, with TRBD2 matching 9 bases. This clonotype was obtained from an adult with an advanced solid tumor such as melanoma, head and neck, liver or kidney cancer. CDR3 amino acids: CASSQFKERGAGNEQFF. As DNA, the CDR3 is TGTGCCAGCAGCCAATTTAAAGAGCGGGGGGCCGGCAATGAGCAGTTCTTC.